This paragraph covers one T cell receptor beta chain sequence. Its antigen is as yet unknown. V dropped 3 bases and J dropped 2 bases, with 17 bases sitting between them. The CDR3 has 17 residues. The germline gives CDR1 SGHAT, CDR2 FQNNGV. This sample was taken from a study of cytomegalovirus exposure and HLA in healthy donors. This PCR relied on a set of 60 Vbeta primers and 13 Jbeta primers. Profiling relied on immunoSEQ multiplex PCR, and the TCRdb table lists in-frame clones only, not all of them. The table lists under 200,000 clones, more than 65% of them singletons. Whole-study results and caveats: Despite most TCR sequences being rare, some public TCRs occurred in many donors. Across all donors, roughly uniform sequencing depth was an assumption of the presence/absence analyses.

This rearrangement joins TRBV11-2 to TRBJ1-3; maybe TRBD1 (6 bases). Sequencing was done on a sample of PBMCs. This sequence originates from a woman aged 30 to 39 in good health and CMV-seronegative. This chain's CDR3 is CASSLGASFYTGNTIYF. The CDR3 nucleotides read TGTGCCAGCAGCTTGGGGGCCAGTTTCTACACTGGAAACACCATATATTTT. The complete variable domain, with remaining parts taken from reference TRBV11-2 and TRBJ1-3, reads EAGVAQSPRYKIIEKRQSVAFWCNPISGHATLYWYQQILGQGPKLLIQFQNNGVVDDSQLPKDRFSAERLKGVDSTLKIQPAKLEDSAVYLCASSLGASFYTGNTIYFGEGSWLTVV.